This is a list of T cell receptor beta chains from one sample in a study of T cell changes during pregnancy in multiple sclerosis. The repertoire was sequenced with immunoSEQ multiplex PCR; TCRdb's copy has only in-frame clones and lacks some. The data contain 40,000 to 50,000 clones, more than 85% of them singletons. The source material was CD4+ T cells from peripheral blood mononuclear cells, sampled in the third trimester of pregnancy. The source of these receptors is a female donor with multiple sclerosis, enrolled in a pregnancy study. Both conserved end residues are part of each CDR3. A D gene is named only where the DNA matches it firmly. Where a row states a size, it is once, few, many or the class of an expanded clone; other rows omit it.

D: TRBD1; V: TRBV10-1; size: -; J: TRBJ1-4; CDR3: CASSMDRGRNEKLFF; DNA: TGCGCCAGCAGTATGGACAGGGGGCGGAACGAAAAACTGTTTTTT
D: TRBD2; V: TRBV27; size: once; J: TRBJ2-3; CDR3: CASSPLPLTSGSGYDTDTQYF; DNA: TGTGCCAGCAGTCCCCTCCCCCTCACTAGCGGGAGTGGGTACGACACAGATACGCAGTATTTT
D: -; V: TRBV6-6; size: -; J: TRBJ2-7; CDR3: CASSYPGGQYF; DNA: TGTGCCAGCAGTTACCCCGGAGGGCAGTACTTC
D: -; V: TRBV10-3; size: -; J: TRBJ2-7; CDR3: CAISESNYEQYF; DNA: TGTGCCATCAGTGAGTCCAACTACGAGCAGTACTTC
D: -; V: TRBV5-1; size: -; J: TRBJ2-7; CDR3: CASSLNGAYEQYF; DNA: TGCGCCAGCAGCTTGAACGGAGCCTACGAGCAGTACTTC
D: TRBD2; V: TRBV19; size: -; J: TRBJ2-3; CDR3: CASRGAGGHADTQYF; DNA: TGTGCTTCTAGAGGAGCGGGGGGGCATGCAGATACGCAGTATTTT
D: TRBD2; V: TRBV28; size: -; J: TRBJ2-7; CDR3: CASSGDYYEQYF; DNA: TGTGCCAGCAGTGGGGACTACTACGAGCAGTACTTC
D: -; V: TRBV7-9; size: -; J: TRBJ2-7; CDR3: CASSLEVAEDYEQYF; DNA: TGTGCCAGCAGCTTAGAAGTAGCGGAAGACTACGAGCAGTACTTC
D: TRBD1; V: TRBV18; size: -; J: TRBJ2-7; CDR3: CASSHLNRGDLSYEQYF; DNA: TGTGCCAGCTCACATCTCAACAGGGGCGACCTCTCCTACGAGCAGTACTTC
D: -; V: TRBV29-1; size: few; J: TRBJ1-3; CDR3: CSAGKQGFGNTIYF; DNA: TGCAGCGCCGGAAAACAGGGTTTCGGAAACACCATATATTTT
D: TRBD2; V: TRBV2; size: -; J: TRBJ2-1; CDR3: CASSGLAGGVNEQFF; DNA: TGTGCCAGCAGCGGACTAGCGGGAGGAGTAAATGAGCAGTTCTTC
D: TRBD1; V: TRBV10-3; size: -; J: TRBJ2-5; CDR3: CAISESGQGRTQYF; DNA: TGTGCCATCAGTGAGTCGGGACAGGGTCGGACCCAGTACTTC
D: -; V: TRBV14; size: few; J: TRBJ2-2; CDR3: CASSPSLNTGELFF; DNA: TGTGCCAGCAGCCCGAGTTTAAACACCGGGGAGCTGTTTTTT
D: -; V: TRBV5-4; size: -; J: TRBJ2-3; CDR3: CASSSHRADTQYF; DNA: TGTGCCAGCAGCTCCCACCGGGCAGATACGCAGTATTTT
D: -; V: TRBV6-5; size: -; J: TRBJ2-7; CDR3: CASSSSDSPSYEQYF; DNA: TGTGCCAGCAGTTCCTCGGACAGCCCCTCCTACGAGCAGTACTTC
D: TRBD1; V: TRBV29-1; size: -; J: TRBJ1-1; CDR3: CSGDRAPTEAFF; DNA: TGCAGCGGGGACAGGGCACCCACTGAAGCTTTCTTT
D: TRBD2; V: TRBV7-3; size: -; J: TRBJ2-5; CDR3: CASSRTSGETQYF; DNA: TGTGCCAGCAGCCGGACTAGCGGGGAGACCCAGTACTTC
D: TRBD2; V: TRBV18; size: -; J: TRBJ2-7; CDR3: CASSPRTSGLYEQYF; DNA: TGTGCCAGCTCACCCCGGACTAGCGGGCTCTACGAGCAGTACTTC
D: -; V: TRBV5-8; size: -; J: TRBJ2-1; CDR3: CASSLAPDNEQFF; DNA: TGTGCCAGCAGCTTGGCCCCTGACAATGAGCAGTTCTTC
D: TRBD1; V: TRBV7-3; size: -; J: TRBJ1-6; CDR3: CASSSDRAGNSPLHF; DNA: TGTGCCAGCAGCTCGGACAGGGCCGGGAATTCACCCCTCCACTTT
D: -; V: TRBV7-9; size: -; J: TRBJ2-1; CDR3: CASWGPGMSSYNEQFF; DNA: TGTGCCAGCTGGGGTCCAGGGATGAGCTCCTACAATGAGCAGTTCTTC
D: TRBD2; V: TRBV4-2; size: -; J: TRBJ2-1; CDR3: CASSQDQGLAGFLSYNEQFF; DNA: TGTGCCAGCAGCCAAGATCAGGGACTAGCGGGCTTCCTGTCCTACAATGAGCAGTTCTTC
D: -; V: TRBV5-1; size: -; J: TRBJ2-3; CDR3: CASSAGLHSTDTQYF; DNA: TGCGCCAGCAGCGCGGGGCTCCACAGCACAGATACGCAGTATTTT
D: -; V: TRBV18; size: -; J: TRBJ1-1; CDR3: CASVSNMNTEAFF; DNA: TGTGCCAGCGTCAGTAACATGAACACTGAAGCTTTCTTT
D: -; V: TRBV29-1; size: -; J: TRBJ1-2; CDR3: CTLMSGVDGYTF; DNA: TGCACCTTGATGTCAGGGGTGGATGGCTACACCTTC
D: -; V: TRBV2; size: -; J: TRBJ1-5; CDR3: CASSPRASPHSYSNQPQHF; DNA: TGTGCCAGCAGCCCCAGGGCAAGCCCTCATTCGTATAGCAATCAGCCCCAGCATTTT
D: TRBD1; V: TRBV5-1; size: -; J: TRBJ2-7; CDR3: CASSLGTGDLRAGVEQYF; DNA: TGCGCCAGCAGCTTGGGGACAGGGGATTTGAGGGCCGGAGTGGAGCAGTACTTC
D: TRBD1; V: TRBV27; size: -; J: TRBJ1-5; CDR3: CASSLFGWGTGQDQPQHF; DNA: TGTGCCAGCAGTTTATTCGGCTGGGGGACAGGGCAGGATCAGCCCCAGCATTTT
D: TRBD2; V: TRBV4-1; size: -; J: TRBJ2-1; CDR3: CASRLAGGVEQFF; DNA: TGCGCCTCTAGACTAGCGGGAGGGGTGGAGCAGTTCTTC
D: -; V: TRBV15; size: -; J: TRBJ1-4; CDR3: CATSRDAGSTNEKLFF; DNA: TGTGCCACCAGCAGAGATGCGGGGTCCACTAATGAAAAACTGTTTTTT
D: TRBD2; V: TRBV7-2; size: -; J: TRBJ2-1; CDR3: CASSPFSGPSYNEQFF; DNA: TGTGCCAGCAGCCCCTTTAGCGGGCCCTCCTACAATGAGCAGTTCTTC
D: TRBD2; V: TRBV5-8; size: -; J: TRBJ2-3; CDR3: CASSRGLAGGVADTQYF; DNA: TGTGCCAGCAGTCGGGGACTAGCGGGAGGGGTGGCAGATACGCAGTATTTT
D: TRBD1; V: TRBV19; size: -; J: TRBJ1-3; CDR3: CASSESPGQNRNTIYF; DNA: TGTGCCAGTAGTGAATCCCCGGGACAGAACCGAAACACCATATATTTT
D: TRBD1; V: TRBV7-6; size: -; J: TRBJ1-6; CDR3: CASSSTGQGNSPLHF; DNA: TGTGCCAGCAGCTCCACGGGACAGGGTAATTCACCCCTCCACTTT
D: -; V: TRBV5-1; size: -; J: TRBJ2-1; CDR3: CASSPGWGLYNEQFF; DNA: TGCGCCAGCAGCCCCGGTTGGGGCCTTTACAATGAGCAGTTCTTC
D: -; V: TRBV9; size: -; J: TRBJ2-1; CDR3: CASSRLRGASYNEQFF; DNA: TGTGCCAGCAGCCGACTCAGGGGCGCGTCCTACAATGAGCAGTTCTTC
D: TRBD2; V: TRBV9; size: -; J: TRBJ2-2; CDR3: CASSVAVGGYTGELFF; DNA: TGTGCCAGCAGCGTAGCGGTGGGAGGGTACACCGGGGAGCTGTTTTTT
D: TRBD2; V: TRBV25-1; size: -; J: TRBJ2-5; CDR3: CASSDLAGGPSETQYF; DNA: TGTGCCAGCAGTGACCTAGCGGGAGGGCCGAGTGAGACCCAGTACTTC
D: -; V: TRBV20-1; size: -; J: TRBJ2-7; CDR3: CSARASHEQYF; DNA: TGCAGTGCTAGGGCCTCTCACGAGCAGTACTTC
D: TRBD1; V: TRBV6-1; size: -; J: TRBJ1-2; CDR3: CASSEKWDRAYGYTF; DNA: TGTGCCAGCAGTGAAAAATGGGACAGGGCGTATGGCTACACCTTC
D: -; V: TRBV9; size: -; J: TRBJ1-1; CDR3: CASSVTGKDTEAFF; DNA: TGTGCCAGCAGCGTAACAGGGAAGGACACTGAAGCTTTCTTT
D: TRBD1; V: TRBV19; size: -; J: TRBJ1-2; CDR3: CATDADRGRNGYTF; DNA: TGTGCCACCGATGCTGACAGGGGGCGAAATGGCTACACCTTC
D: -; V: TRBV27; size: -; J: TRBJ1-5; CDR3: CASRDTGGNQPQHF; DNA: TGTGCCAGCAGAGATACGGGGGGCAATCAGCCCCAGCATTTT
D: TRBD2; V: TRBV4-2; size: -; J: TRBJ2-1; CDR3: CASSQGWGGTYNEQFF; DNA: TGTGCCAGCAGCCAAGGTTGGGGGGGGACCTACAATGAGCAGTTCTTC
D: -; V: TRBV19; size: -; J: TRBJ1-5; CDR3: CASSIVGRASNQPQHF; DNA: TGTGCCAGTAGTATAGTCGGGAGGGCCAGCAATCAGCCCCAGCATTTT
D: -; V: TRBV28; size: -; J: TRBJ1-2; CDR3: CASSFPGQGGYTF; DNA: TGTGCCAGCAGTTTCCCCGGGCAGGGTGGCTACACCTTC
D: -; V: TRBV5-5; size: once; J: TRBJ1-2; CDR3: CASSLGEGYGYTF; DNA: TGTGCCAGCAGCCTAGGGGAAGGCTATGGCTACACCTTC
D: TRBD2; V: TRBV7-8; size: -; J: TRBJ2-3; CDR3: CASSSAEQAGEFDTQYF; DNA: TGTGCCAGCAGCTCCGCTGAACAAGCGGGAGAATTCGATACGCAGTATTTT
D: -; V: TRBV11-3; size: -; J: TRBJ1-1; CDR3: CASSSTANTEAFF; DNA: TGTGCCAGCAGCTCCACAGCGAACACTGAAGCTTTCTTT
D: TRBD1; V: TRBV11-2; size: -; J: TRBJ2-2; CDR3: CASSFGQGVRTGELFF; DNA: TGTGCCAGCAGCTTCGGCCAGGGGGTCAGGACCGGGGAGCTGTTTTTT
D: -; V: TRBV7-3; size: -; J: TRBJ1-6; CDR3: CASSPTGTSPLHF; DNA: TGTGCCAGCAGTCCCACAGGGACATCACCCCTCCACTTT
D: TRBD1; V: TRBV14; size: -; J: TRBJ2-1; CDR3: CASSQISGWDRYFDEQFF; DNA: TGTGCCAGCAGCCAAATCTCGGGGTGGGACAGGTATTTCGATGAGCAGTTCTTC